The clone carrying this T cell receptor beta chain was observed at least ten times. Its specificity is not known. The sample belongs to a study of T cell repertoires in cytomegalovirus infection. Across the study: Indications came from public TCR beta signatures; they pointed to CMV infection and to a matching HLA type. Whole-study results and caveats: Pooled public TCR beta family frequency picked out CMV carriers with the relevant HLA. Clonotype analysis showed dominance of the ex vivo response by HLA-C-restricted CMV-specific TCR beta clonotypes.

Germline V gene lookup returns CDR1 SGHTA and CDR2 FQGNSA. This CDR3 has 17 amino acids. Trimming took 1 base from V and 2 from J, leaving 15 bases between them. A single record per CDR3 protein comes from TCRdb applying MiXCR to the reads. This sample has approximately 180,000 distinct CDR3 sequences, with about 18% found just once. This rearrangement joins TRBV7-2 to TRBJ1-5; D not resolved. The sample taken for sequencing was CD8+ T cells from PBMCs. This TCR was recovered from a human donor in good health (CMV status not recorded). Some clones in this sample may be carry-over from other donors' samples. The CDR3 region has the DNA TGTGCCAGCAGCTTAGACGATCTGGACTCTCGCAATCAGCCCCAGCATTTT. It encodes CASSLDDLDSRNQPQHF.